This T cell receptor (beta chain) was sequenced during a study of CD8 T cells in ankylosing spondylitis. Using quantitative 5'-RACE with molecular barcodes, the authors made TCR beta libraries. TCRdb used MiXCR to reprocess the 5' RACE reads, holding one entry per CDR3 protein. The repertoire consists of approximately 400,000 distinct CDR3 sequences, with more than 25% occurring once and the leading ten covering roughly 0.9%. This clonotype has just a few counts. As yet, its antigen is unknown. Trimming removed 2 bases at V and 1 base at J, with 8 bases between. Germline V gives CDR1 GTSNPN, CDR2 SVGIG (reference sequence). The length of the CDR3 is 13 residues. Whole-study results and caveats: Matched synovial fluid from ankylosing spondylitis patients was reported to be enriched for disease-linked clones. A TCR beta motif of about 8 highly homologous variants seemed to mark ankylosing spondylitis blood. Disease-associated clonotypes exhibited CD8+ identity and were relatively infrequent in peripheral blood.

V and J are TRBV30 and TRBJ1-2; D ambiguous. This clonotype originated in a male donor with ankylosing spondylitis. The sample taken for sequencing was blood, either unsorted or a sorted T cell fraction (not recorded which). The CDR3 sequence is CAWSSGVNYGYTF. CDR3 bases: TGTGCCTGGAGTTCAGGCGTTAACTATGGCTACACCTTC. The complete variable domain, with remaining parts taken from reference TRBV30 and TRBJ1-2, reads SQTIHQWPATLVQPVGSPLSLECTVEGTSNPNLYWYRQAAGRGLQLLFYSVGIGQISSEVPQNLSASRPQDRQFILSSKKLLLSDSGFYLCAWSSGVNYGYTFGSGTRLTVV.